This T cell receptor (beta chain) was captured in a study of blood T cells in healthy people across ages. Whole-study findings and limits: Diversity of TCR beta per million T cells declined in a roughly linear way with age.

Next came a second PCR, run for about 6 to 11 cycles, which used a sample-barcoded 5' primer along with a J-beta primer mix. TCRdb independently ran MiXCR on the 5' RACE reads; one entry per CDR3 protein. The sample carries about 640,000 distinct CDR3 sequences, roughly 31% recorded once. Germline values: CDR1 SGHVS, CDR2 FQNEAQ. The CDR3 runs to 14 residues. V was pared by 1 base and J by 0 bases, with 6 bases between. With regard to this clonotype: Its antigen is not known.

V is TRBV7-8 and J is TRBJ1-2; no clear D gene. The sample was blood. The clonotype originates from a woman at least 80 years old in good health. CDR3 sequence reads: CASSLEAANYGYTF. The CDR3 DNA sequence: TGTGCCAGCAGCTTAGAAGCCGCTAACTATGGCTACACCTTC. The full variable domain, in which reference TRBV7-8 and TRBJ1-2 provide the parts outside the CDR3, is GAGVSQSPRYKVAKRGQDVALRCDPISGHVSLFWYQQALGQGPEFLTYFQNEAQLDKSGLPSDRFFAERPEGSVSTLKIQRTQQEDSAVYLCASSLEAANYGYTFGSGTRLTVV.